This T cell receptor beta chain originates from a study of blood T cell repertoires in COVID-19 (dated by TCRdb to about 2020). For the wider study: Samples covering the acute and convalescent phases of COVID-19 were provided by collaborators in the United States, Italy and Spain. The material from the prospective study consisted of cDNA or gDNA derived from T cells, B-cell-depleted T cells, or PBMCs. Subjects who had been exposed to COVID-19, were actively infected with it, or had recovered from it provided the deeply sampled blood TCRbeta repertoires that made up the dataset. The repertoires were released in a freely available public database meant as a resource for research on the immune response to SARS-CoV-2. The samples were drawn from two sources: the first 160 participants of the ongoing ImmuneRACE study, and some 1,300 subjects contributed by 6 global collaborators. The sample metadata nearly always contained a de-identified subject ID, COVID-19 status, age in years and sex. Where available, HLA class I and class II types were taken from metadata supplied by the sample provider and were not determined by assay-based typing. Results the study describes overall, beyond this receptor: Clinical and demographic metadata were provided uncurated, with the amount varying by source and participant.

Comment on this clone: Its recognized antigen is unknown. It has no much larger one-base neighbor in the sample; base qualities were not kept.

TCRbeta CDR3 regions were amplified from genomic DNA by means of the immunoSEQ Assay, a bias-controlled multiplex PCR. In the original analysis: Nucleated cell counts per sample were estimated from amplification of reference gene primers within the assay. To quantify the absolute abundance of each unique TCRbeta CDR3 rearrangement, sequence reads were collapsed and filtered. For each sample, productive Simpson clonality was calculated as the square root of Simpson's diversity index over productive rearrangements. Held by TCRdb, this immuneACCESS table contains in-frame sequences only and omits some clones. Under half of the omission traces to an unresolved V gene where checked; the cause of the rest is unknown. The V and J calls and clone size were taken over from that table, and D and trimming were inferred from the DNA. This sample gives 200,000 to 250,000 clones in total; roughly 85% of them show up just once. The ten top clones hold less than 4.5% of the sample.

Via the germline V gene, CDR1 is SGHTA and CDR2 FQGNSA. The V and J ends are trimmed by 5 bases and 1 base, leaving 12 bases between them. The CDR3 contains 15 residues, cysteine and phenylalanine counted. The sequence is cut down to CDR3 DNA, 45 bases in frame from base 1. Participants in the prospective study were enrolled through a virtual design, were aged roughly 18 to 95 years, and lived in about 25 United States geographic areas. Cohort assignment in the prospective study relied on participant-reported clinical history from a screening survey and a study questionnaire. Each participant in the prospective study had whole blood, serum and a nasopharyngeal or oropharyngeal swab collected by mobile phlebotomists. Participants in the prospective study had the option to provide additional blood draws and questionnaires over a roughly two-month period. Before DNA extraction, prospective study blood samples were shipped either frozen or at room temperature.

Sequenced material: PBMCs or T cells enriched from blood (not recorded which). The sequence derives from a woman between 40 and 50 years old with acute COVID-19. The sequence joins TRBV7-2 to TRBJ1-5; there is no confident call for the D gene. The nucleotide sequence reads TGTGCCAGCAGCCTACAGCCGCACAGCAATCAGCCCCAGCATTTT. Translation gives CASSLQPHSNQPQHF.